This TCR beta chain stems from a study of graft-versus-host responses after intestinal transplantation (dated by TCRdb to about 2021). At the level of the whole study: The transplants that recipients got were multivisceral, liver-intestinal, or isolated intestinal. Rather than being sequenced by the commercial service, samples from a few later patients were sequenced in-house on an Illumina MiSeq and processed with MiXCR. Alloreactive clones were identified by sequencing pre-transplant mixed lymphocyte reaction products and comparing them with unstimulated pre-transplant donor and recipient T cells. After intestinal transplantation, graft-versus-host and host-versus-graft alloreactive T cell clones were followed in the graft, circulation and bone marrow using bulk TCR-beta CDR3 sequencing. All recipients received anti-thymocyte globulin induction followed by maintenance tacrolimus and steroids for 3 to 4 years. Donor T cell macrochimerism was defined as a peak of at least 4% donor T cells among recipient peripheral blood mononuclear cells. Of the approximately 25 intestinal transplant recipients enrolled in the cohort, one of whom was a retransplant, a few patients without pretransplant specimens were excluded. Results and caveats for the whole study, not just this receptor: Early after transplant, peak levels of circulating GvH clones were associated with declines in HvG clones. Conclusions were limited by the relatively low number and heterogeneity of intestinal transplant patients. Patients with donor T cell macrochimerism had high GvH to HvG T cell clonal ratios in their allografts. GvH clones turned up in recipient bone marrow, with some appearing earlier in ileal mucosa or blood, a pattern consistent with an intestinal mucosal origin.

Library generation was performed with the immunoSEQ multiplex PCR assay. For most patients, genomic DNA was isolated using the Qiagen DNeasy Blood and Tissue Kit and was shipped frozen to Adaptive Biotechnologies for TCR sequencing. For most patients, genomic DNA was subjected to high-throughput TCR-beta CDR3 sequencing by Adaptive Biotechnologies. The paper's processing steps were these. Adaptive's ImmunoSEQ software was the source of the TCR sequencing data for about 18 patients, while a few other patients were processed with MiXCR and VDJtools. CD4 versus CD8 sorting errors were corrected by removing sequences found in both subsets at a frequency ratio below 5:1. CDR3 nucleotide sequences shared by donor and recipient were removed because the origin of these sequences could not be assigned. Alloreactive clones required at least 2-fold expansion over unstimulated cells and minimum CFSE-low frequency of 0.002% (template counts) or 0.001% (read counts). Mappable clones were those detected in sequenced pre-transplant spleen, lymph node, or MLR CFSE-low populations of the donor or recipient. Cumulative frequency of alloreactive clones was calculated as a percentage of all sequences weighted by copy number. TCRdb obtained this table from immuneACCESS and retained in-frame rearrangements with V and J assigned. These tables miss some clones; where compared with another copy, unresolved V genes account for less than half of the shortfall, and the remainder is unexplained. The DNA gave D and trimming, while V, J and clone size come from that table. The sample data list some 120,000 clones, and around nine tenths of these were observed just once. The ten top clones hold 0.16% of the sample.

Compared with germline, V lacks 5 bases and J lacks 5 bases; bases without a gene match: 3. In the germline V gene, CDR1 corresponds to MNHNS and CDR2 to SASEGT. The CDR3 holds 14 amino acids from the cysteine to the phenylalanine. Here the CDR3 DNA is all that survives: 42 bases in frame from base 1. In regard to this clone: Its target antigen remains unknown. Base-call qualities are not available, and no considerably larger clone is one nucleotide away.

The intended sense of this specimen's time point label: cells obtained before transplantation from donor or recipient. CD3+CD4+ and CD3+CD8+ populations were FACS-sorted from unstimulated pre-transplant donor and recipient cells taken from spleen or lymph nodes. The V and J genes are TRBV6-1 and TRBJ2-2; 9 central nucleotides agree with TRBD1. The receptor was derived from a human donor who received an intestinal transplant. The sequencing here drew on unstimulated CD4+ T cells sorted from spleen or lymph node cells, taken before intestinal transplant. Here the CDR3 is given as CASSRTGDTGELFF. The DNA sequence follows: TGTGCCAGCAGTCGGACAGGGGATACCGGGGAGCTGTTTTTT.